These 6 T cell receptor beta chains were all obtained from the same sample, sequenced in a study of shared T cell receptors in the human thymus. Profiling relied on immunoSEQ multiplex PCR, and the TCRdb table lists in-frame clones only, not all of them. The repertoire includes hundreds of thousands of clones, around 87% of them detected once, and under 0.01% sits in the top ten. These data were also filed under a second study, of human thymus T cells.

Sequencing was carried out using thymocytes. All receptors derive from a boy younger than two with a congenital heart defect.

V gene TRBV5-6 combines with J gene TRBJ1-1, with TRBD1 identical over 7 bases. The CDR3 totals 14 residues. Trimming took 4 bases from V and 4 from J; bases not matched to a gene: 7. Germline V lookup: CDR1 SGHDT, CDR2 YYEEEE. CDR3 amino acids: CASSPDRARTEAFF. The DNA for the CDR3 is TGTGCCAGCAGCCCCGACAGGGCCCGCACTGAAGCTTTCTTT.

There are a few counts of this clone. V gene TRBV19 combines with J gene TRBJ2-7; tentatively, D is TRBD1 (5 bases). Germline V lookup: CDR1 LNHDA, CDR2 SQIVND (reference sequence). V dropped 3 bases and J dropped 0 bases, with 9 bases sitting between them. The CDR3 sequence is 14 residues long. DNA of the CDR3: TGTGCCAGTAGTATTGACAGCCCCTCCTACGAGCAGTACTTC. Protein: CASSIDSPSYEQYF.

This chain connects TRBV4-1 to TRBJ1-5; tentative D call: TRBD1 (6 bases). V was cut by 2 bases and J by 4 bases, with 12 bases left in between. The CDR3 is made up of 15 amino acids. Germline values: CDR1 MGHRA, CDR2 YSYEKL. The CDR3 nucleotides read TGCGCCAGCAGCCAAATACAGGGAACGAATCAGCCCCAGCATTTT. This codes for CASSQIQGTNQPQHF.

The rearrangement joins TRBV4-3 to TRBJ2-1; 9 bases are shared with TRBD2. V lost 0 bases to trimming and J lost 12 bases; unmatched junction nucleotides: 9. Germline assignment: CDR1 LGHNA and CDR2 YSLEER. This CDR3 has 15 amino acids. The CDR3 protein is CASSQDARGTSMQFF. The CDR3 nucleotides are TGCGCCAGCAGCCAAGATGCTCGGGGGACTAGCATGCAGTTCTTC.

The chain recombines TRBV15 with TRBJ2-7, with 8 nucleotides matching TRBD1. CDR3 length: 18 residues. In germline, CDR1 is LNHNV, CDR2 YYDKDF (reference sequence). With 0 bases clipped from V and 4 bases from J, the junction kept 14 bases outside the gene matches. CDR3 sequence (DNA): TGTGCCACCAGCAGAGATAAAATTTGGACAGGGAAAAGGTACGAGCAGTACTTC. It encodes CATSRDKIWTGKRYEQYF.

V is TRBV5-1 and J is TRBJ2-1, with 8 bases identical to TRBD2. The CDR3 totals 15 residues. Germline CDR1 and CDR2: SGHRS and YFSETQ. V shed 3 bases, J shed 4 bases, and the junction held 6 bases outside the gene matches. The CDR3, as DNA: TGCGCCAGCAGCTCGGTAGCGGGGCCTTACAATGAGCAGTTCTTC. Translation: CASSSVAGPYNEQFF.